This is a list of T cell receptor beta chains from one sample in a study of blood T cell repertoires in COVID-19. The method was immunoSEQ multiplex PCR; TCRdb's version includes in-frame clones alone and lacks a portion of them. The repertoire holds fewer than 500,000 clones, with 75% to 90% as singletons. Sequencing was performed on PBMCs or T cells enriched from blood (not recorded which). All receptors derive from a woman between 18 and 29 years old who had recovered from COVID-19. CDR3s include the opening cysteine and the closing phenylalanine or tryptophan. The D gene is left open where the match is weak. Rows may omit the clone size; those that give it use once, few, many or a size class.

TRBJ1-2 - TRBV15 - TGTGCCACCAGCCCGCCAGGGTCCTATGGCTACACCTTC CATSPPGSYGYTF
TRBJ1-1 - TRBV5-4 - TGTGCCAGCAGTCACAACTCCGGGGACACTGAAGCTTTCTTT CASSHNSGDTEAFF
TRBJ1-5 - TRBV6-5 - TGTGCCAGCGTAACAGGACACGATGATCAGCCCCAGCATTTT CASVTGHDDQPQHF
TRBJ2-5 - TRBV3-1/TRBV3-2 - TGTGCCAGCAGCCAAGTTCTGTGGGGGCGCGGGGAGACCCAGTACTTC CASSQVLWGRGETQYF
TRBJ2-3 once TRBV30 - TGTGCCTGGAGTCAGCACCTTGACGGAGGGCAGTATTTT CAWSQHLDGGQYF
TRBJ1-5 - TRBV4-1 - TGCGCCAGCAGCCAAGATAGAGAGGCCCCCCAGCATTTT CASSQDREAPQHF
TRBJ2-7 - TRBV19 TRBD1 TGTGCCAGTAGCAGGGACAGGGGGATTTACGAGCAGTACTTC CASSRDRGIYEQYF
TRBJ1-6 few TRBV7-9 - TGTGCCAGCAGCTTAGGAGCAGGCGCCGATTCACCCCTCCACTTT CASSLGAGADSPLHF
TRBJ2-5 - TRBV4-1 TRBD2 TGCGCCAGCAGCCATCCTTTCCCCGGGACTAGCGTGAAAGAGACCCAGTACTTC CASSHPFPGTSVKETQYF
TRBJ1-6 - TRBV21-1 - TGTGCCAGCAGCCCCCCGACACCGGCCCCCAATTCACCCCTCCACTTT CASSPPTPAPNSPLHF
TRBJ2-1 - TRBV7-3 TRBD1 TGTGCCAGCAGCTTCGACAGGGGCCCCTACAATGAGCAGTTCTTC CASSFDRGPYNEQFF
TRBJ1-6 - TRBV7-9 - TGTGCCAGCAGCTTATCACAGTTTTCACCCCTCCACTTT CASSLSQFSPLHF
TRBJ2-3 - TRBV7-8 TRBD2 TGTGCCAGCAGCTTAGTAAGATTTAGCGGGGAACGGGCCGATACGCAGTATTTT CASSLVRFSGERADTQYF
TRBJ1-5 few TRBV19 - TGTGCCAGTAGTACAAGAGGGTATAGCAATCAGCCCCAGCATTTT CASSTRGYSNQPQHF
TRBJ2-5 - TRBV15 TRBD1 TGTGCCACCAGCGGCCAGGGGGTAGGACAAGAGACCCAGTACTTC CATSGQGVGQETQYF
TRBJ2-5 - TRBV2 TRBD1 TGTGCCAGCAGTGAAACGACAGGGGGAGAGACCCAGTACTTC CASSETTGGETQYF
TRBJ2-7 few TRBV6-5 TRBD1 TGTGCCAGCAGTATACAGGGGGGATACGAGCAGTACTTC CASSIQGGYEQYF
TRBJ2-7 - TRBV11-2 TRBD1 TGTGCCAGCAGCTTAACAGGGGGCGGTTACGAGCAGTACTTC CASSLTGGGYEQYF
TRBJ2-7 - TRBV5-4 TRBD1 TGTGCCAGCAGCCTCTGGGGACAGAGCCTCTACGAGCAGTACTTC CASSLWGQSLYEQYF
TRBJ1-4 - TRBV18 TRBD1 TGTGCCAGCTCACCTCTGTTCCAGGGGGCTAATGAAAAACTGTTTTTT CASSPLFQGANEKLFF
TRBJ1-1 - TRBV5-6 - TGTGCCAGCAGCTCGAATAGGGGGAAGGGCACTGAAGCTTTCTTT CASSSNRGKGTEAFF
TRBJ2-1 - TRBV4-1 - TGCGCCAGCAGCCAAGACTTCTCCTACAATGAGCAGTTCTTC CASSQDFSYNEQFF
TRBJ1-1 once TRBV13 - TGTGCCAGCAGTCGTCGGGGACAGAACACTGAAGCTTTCTTT CASSRRGQNTEAFF
TRBJ2-2 few TRBV10-1 - TGCGCCAGCAGTCCTTCGGGACTCCCCGCGGGGGAGCTGTTTTTT CASSPSGLPAGELFF
TRBJ1-3 - TRBV6-5 TRBD1 TGTGCCAGCAGTCTACAGGGGATGTCTGGAAACACCATATATTTT CASSLQGMSGNTIYF